This entry lists 8 T cell receptor beta chains sequenced from one sample in a study of cytomegalovirus exposure and HLA in healthy donors. This PCR relied on a set of 60 Vbeta primers and 13 Jbeta primers. Using immunoSEQ multiplex PCR, the repertoire was profiled, and TCRdb retains in-frame clones only, with some absent. The sample records around 170,000 clones, roughly 80% being singletons. Sequencing used PBMCs. The receptors were gathered from a woman in her forties or fifties in good health and CMV-seronegative.

V is TRBV5-1 and J is TRBJ2-7; a weak D match, TRBD2 (5 bases). The length of the CDR3 is 14 residues. From germline, CDR1 is SGHRS and CDR2 YFSETQ. V lost 2 bases and J 2 bases, leaving 11 bases between the germline ends. This CDR3 reads CASSLIPGAYEQYF. Written as DNA, the CDR3 is TGCGCCAGCAGCTTAATTCCCGGGGCCTACGAGCAGTACTTC. Together with reference TRBV5-1 and TRBJ2-7, the CDR3 gives the full variable domain: KAGVTQTPRYLIKTRGQQVTLSCSPISGHRSVSWYQQTPGQGLQFLFEYFSETQRNKGNFPGRFSGRQFSNSRSEMNVSTLELGDSALYLCASSLIPGAYEQYFGPGTRLTVT.

The gene calls are TRBV11-3 and TRBJ2-1; possibly TRBD1 for D (5 bases). V was clipped by 3 bases and J by 3 bases, with 9 bases between them. The CDR3 has 14 amino acids. CDR1 SGHNT and CDR2 YENEEA come from the germline V gene. The CDR3: CASSFGRVYNEQFF. Written as DNA, the CDR3 is TGTGCCAGCAGCTTTGGCAGGGTCTACAATGAGCAGTTCTTC.

In nucleotides, the CDR3 is TGTGCCAGCAAAGAAGACAGGGTATCGGGGGAGCAGTACTTC. It is translated as CASKEDRVSGEQYF. The rearrangement joins TRBV28 to TRBJ2-7, with TRBD1 identical over 7 bases. The CDR3 runs to 14 residues. The V gene end was trimmed by 7 bases and the J gene end by 7 bases; junction bases not matched to a gene: 13. Germline CDR1 is MDHEN and CDR2 is SYDVKM.

This clone has only one observation. The chain combines TRBV28 with TRBJ2-7; D might be TRBD1 (7 bases). V gave up 4 bases and J gave up 3 bases, with 19 bases separating them. CDR1 and CDR2 (germline): MDHEN, SYDVKM. This CDR3 spans 16 amino acids. CDR3 nucleotides: TGTGCCAGCAGTTCGTCCGGATCAGGGGGGCTCTACGAGCAGTACTTC. Its translation is CASSSSGSGGLYEQYF. The whole variable domain, remainder taken from reference TRBV28 and TRBJ2-7, is DVKVTQSSRYLVKRTGEKVFLECVQDMDHENMFWYRQDPGLGLRLIYFSYDVKMKEKGDIPEGYSVSREKKERFSLILESASTNQTSMYLCASSSSGSGGLYEQYFGPGTRLTVT.

A few counts support this clone. The chain recombines TRBV5-8 with TRBJ1-5; 8 positions agree with TRBD1. V was clipped by 4 bases and J by 4 bases; unmatched bases: 4. The CDR3 sequence is 14 residues long. CDR1 SGHTS and CDR2 YDEGEE come from the germline V gene. The CDR3 DNA follows: TGTGCCAGCAGCGCGCGGACAGGGAATCAGCCCCAGCATTTT. This gives the protein CASSARTGNQPQHF.

The chain has TRBV5-1 and TRBJ1-2, with 7 nucleotides matching TRBD1. This CDR3 has 14 amino acids. In germline, CDR1 is SGHRS, CDR2 YFSETQ. Trimming took 4 bases from V and 4 from J; bases not matched to a gene: 7. CDR3 amino acids: CASSDRQGGYGYTF. CDR3 sequence (DNA): TGCGCCAGCAGCGACCGACAGGGCGGCTATGGCTACACCTTC.

The J gene is TRBJ2-1, the V gene TRBV7-3, with D possibly TRBD2 on 7 matching bases. The germline V gene encodes CDR1 SGHTA and CDR2 FQGTGA. Trimming took off 1 base at V and 7 bases at J, with 14 bases between the two ends. CDR3 length equals 15 residues. The CDR3: CASSLNMGGGNEQFF. The CDR3 DNA is TGTGCCAGCAGCTTAAATATGGGAGGGGGGAATGAGCAGTTCTTC.

A single count supports this clone. The chain has TRBV11-2 and TRBJ1-5; D may be TRBD1 (5 bases). The CDR3 sequence is 16 residues long. Germline assignment: CDR1 SGHAT and CDR2 FQNNGV. The V end lost 5 bases, the J end lost 4 bases, and 18 bases lay between the germline ends. CDR3 sequence: CASSPGWRGGNQPQHF. CDR3 coding DNA: TGTGCCAGCAGCCCCGGATGGCGGGGCGGGAATCAGCCCCAGCATTTT.